The source of this T cell receptor beta chain is a study of cytomegalovirus exposure and HLA in healthy donors. The J segment lost 3 bases and the V segment lost 5 bases, leaving 2 bases of the junction unmatched. Germline V lookup: CDR1 PRHDT, CDR2 FYEKMQ (reference sequence). The CDR3 covers 13 residues. With 60 Vbeta and 13 Jbeta primers, the PCR was carried out. Measured with immunoSEQ multiplex PCR; TCRdb has only the in-frame clones, and not every one. The listing contains over 200,000 clones. The chain couples TRBV13 to TRBJ1-1; 8 bases are shared with TRBD1. The specimen sequenced was PBMCs. This sequence was found in a woman in her twenties or thirties in good health and CMV-seropositive. The CDR3 reads CASSPGGDTEAFF. CDR3 sequence (DNA): TGTGCCAGCAGCCCAGGGGGCGACACTGAAGCTTTCTTT.